This TCR beta chain appears in the sequencing data of a study of brain T cells in children with intractable seizures. A note on this clone: Its target is unknown.

Sequencing used immunoSEQ multiplex PCR; TCRdb keeps in-frame clones, though not all of them. The table lists more than 40,000 clones, roughly 90% of them singletons, with about 6% in the top ten. V was cut by 4 bases and J by 4 bases, with 11 bases left in between. CDR3 size: 13 residues. Germline V CDR1 and CDR2: SGHRS, YFSETQ. Sequencing was limited to surgery cases with top T cell transcript signatures in brain tissue. Overall study results and limits: Patients' HCMV serostatus was unknown; virus specificity rests on CDR3 similarity alone. Pre-surgery blood may have been undersampled, hiding some clones.

The V gene is TRBV5-1, the J gene TRBJ1-1, with D hard to call. Sequencing was performed on peripheral blood, taken at surgery. This receptor was obtained from a girl aged 2 to 10 with tuberous sclerosis and intractable seizures. The CDR3 DNA reads as TGCGCCAGCAGCCCCGGCACCACCACTGAAGCTTTCTTT. It is translated as CASSPGTTTEAFF. Full variable domain (remainder filled in from reference TRBV5-1 and TRBJ1-1): KAGVTQTPRYLIKTRGQQVTLSCSPISGHRSVSWYQQTPGQGLQFLFEYFSETQRNKGNFPGRFSGRQFSNSRSEMNVSTLELGDSALYLCASSPGTTTEAFFGQGTRLTVV.